This TCR beta chain was recorded in a study of blood T cell repertoires in COVID-19. This clone was found once. Profiled with immunoSEQ multiplex PCR; TCRdb holds only in-frame clones, not every one. The profile shows 50,000 to 65,000 clones, roughly 76% of them singletons. Germline values: CDR1 SGHRS, CDR2 YFSETQ. CDR3 size: 15 residues. Trimming removed 1 base at V and 0 bases at J, with 8 bases between. The sequence was obtained from a woman aged 55-69 years with acute or convalescent COVID-19. Sequencing input: peripheral blood. This rearrangement joins TRBV5-1 to TRBJ1-5; D is uncertain. Written as DNA, the CDR3 is TGCGCCAGCAGCTTGAACGGGTTTAGCAATCAGCCCCAGCATTTT. It translates to CASSLNGFSNQPQHF.